This T cell receptor beta chain was observed in a study of long-term antiretroviral therapy in people with HIV. Study-level findings and limits: HIV repertoires showed narrower CDR3 length ranges than controls.

Version v3.0 of the immunoSEQ assay ran at survey level. Generated by immunoSEQ multiplex PCR, the TCRdb table keeps only in-frame clones and is missing some. The sample comprises more than 20,000 clones, 85% to 90% of which are singletons, and approximately 4.6% rests with the top ten. Note on this clone: Its antigen remains unknown.

Germline CDR1 MNHNS, CDR2 SASEGT. Trimming took 8 bases from V and 2 from J, leaving 16 bases between them. The CDR3 loop spans 15 amino acids. The source was unsorted PBMCs, collected about 2.6 years after starting antiretroviral therapy. The receptor was isolated from a man aged 35-49 years with HIV. V usage is TRBV6-1 and J usage is TRBJ1-5; D is possibly TRBD1 (6 bases). CDR3 loop: CASLDSGTRNQPQHF. As DNA, the CDR3 is TGTGCCAGCTTAGACTCCGGGACACGCAATCAGCCCCAGCATTTT.